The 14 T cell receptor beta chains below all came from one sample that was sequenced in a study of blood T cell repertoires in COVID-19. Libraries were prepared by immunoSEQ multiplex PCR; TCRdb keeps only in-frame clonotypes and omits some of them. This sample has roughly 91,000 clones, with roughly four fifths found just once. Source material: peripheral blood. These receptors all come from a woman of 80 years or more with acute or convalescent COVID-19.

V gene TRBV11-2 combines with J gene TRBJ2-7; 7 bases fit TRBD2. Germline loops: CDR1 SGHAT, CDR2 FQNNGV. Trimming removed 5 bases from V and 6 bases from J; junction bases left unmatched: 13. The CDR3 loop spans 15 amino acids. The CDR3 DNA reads TGTGCCAGCAGCGCCGCTCTAGCGGAAATAAGCGAGCAGTACTTC. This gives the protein CASSAALAEISEQYF.

This chain's CDR3 is CASSSIASRNTEAFF. The CDR3 DNA reads TGTGCCAGCAGTTCCATCGCCTCGAGGAACACTGAAGCTTTCTTT. The rearrangement links TRBV25-1 to TRBJ1-1; no clear D. The ends were cut back, 5 bases at V and 1 base at J, with 14 bases in the middle. The CDR3 length is 15 residues. In germline, CDR1 is MGHDK, CDR2 SYGVNS. The variable domain in full, completed from reference TRBV25-1 and TRBJ1-1, reads EADIYQTPRYLVIGTGKKITLECSQTMGHDKMYWYQQDPGMELHLIHYSYGVNSTEKGDLSSESTVSRIRTEHFPLTLESARPSHTSQYLCASSSIASRNTEAFFGQGTRLTVV.

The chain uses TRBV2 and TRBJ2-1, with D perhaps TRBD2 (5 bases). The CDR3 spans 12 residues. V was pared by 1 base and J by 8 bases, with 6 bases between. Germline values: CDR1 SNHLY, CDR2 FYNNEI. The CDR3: CASSEGRYEQFF. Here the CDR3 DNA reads TGTGCCAGCAGTGAAGGGAGGTATGAGCAGTTCTTC.

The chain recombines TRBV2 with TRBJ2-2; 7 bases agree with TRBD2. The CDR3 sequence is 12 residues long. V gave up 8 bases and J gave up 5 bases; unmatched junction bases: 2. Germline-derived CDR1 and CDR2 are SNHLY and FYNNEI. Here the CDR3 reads CASREATGELFF. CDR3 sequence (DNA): TGTGCCAGCCGGGAGGCTACCGGGGAGCTGTTTTTT.

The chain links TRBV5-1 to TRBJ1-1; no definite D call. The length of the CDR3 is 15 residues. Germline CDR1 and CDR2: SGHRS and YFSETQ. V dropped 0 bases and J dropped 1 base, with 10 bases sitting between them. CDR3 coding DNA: TGCGCCAGCAGCTTGGAGAGGATTCCGAACACTGAAGCTTTCTTT. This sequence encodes CASSLERIPNTEAFF.

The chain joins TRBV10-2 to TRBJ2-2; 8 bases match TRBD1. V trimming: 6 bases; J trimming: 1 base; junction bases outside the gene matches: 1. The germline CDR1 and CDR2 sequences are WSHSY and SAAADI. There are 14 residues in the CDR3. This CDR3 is CASRGQENTGELFF. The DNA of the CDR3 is TGCGCCAGCAGGGGACAGGAGAACACCGGGGAGCTGTTTTTT.

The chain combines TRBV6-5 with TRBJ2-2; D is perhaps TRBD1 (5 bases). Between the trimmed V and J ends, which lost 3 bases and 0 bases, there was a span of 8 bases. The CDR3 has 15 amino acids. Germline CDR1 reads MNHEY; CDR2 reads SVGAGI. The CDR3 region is CASSYGAANTGELFF. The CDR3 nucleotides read TGTGCCAGCAGTTATGGGGCAGCGAACACCGGGGAGCTGTTTTTT.

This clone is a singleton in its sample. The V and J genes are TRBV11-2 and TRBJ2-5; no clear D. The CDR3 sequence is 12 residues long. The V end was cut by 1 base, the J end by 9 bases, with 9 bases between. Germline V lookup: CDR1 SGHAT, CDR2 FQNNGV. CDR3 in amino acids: CASSLAMSAQYF. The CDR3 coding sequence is TGTGCCAGCAGCTTAGCTATGTCGGCCCAGTACTTC.

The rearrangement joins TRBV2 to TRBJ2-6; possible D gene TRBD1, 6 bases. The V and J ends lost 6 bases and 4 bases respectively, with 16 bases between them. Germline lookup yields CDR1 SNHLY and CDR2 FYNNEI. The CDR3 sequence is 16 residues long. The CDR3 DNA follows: TGTGCCAGCAGCCGCGAACAGGGATCAGGGGCCAACGTCCTGACTTTC. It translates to CASSREQGSGANVLTF.

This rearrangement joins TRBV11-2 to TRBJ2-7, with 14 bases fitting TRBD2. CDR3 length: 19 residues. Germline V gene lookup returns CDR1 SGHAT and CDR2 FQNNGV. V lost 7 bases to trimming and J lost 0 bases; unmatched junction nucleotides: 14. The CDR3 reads CASNHPGLAGAISSYEQYF. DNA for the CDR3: TGTGCCAGCAATCACCCGGGACTAGCGGGAGCTATCAGCTCCTACGAGCAGTACTTC.

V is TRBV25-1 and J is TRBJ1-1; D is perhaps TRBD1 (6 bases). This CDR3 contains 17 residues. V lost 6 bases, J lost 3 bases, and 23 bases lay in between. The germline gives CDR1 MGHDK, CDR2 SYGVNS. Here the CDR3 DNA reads TGTGCCAGCAGGATGCGACGCACAGGGAGCGGAGACACTGAAGCTTTCTTT. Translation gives CASRMRRTGSGDTEAFF.

CDR3 in amino acids: CASSSDRGLAQPQHF. The CDR3, as DNA: TGTGCCAGCAGCTCTGACAGGGGGCTTGCTCAGCCCCAGCATTTT. The chain links TRBV13 to TRBJ1-5; TRBD1 matches 10 bases. The CDR3 spans 15 residues. V trimming: 4 bases; J trimming: 6 bases; junction bases outside the gene matches: 6. CDR1 and CDR2 from the germline V gene are PRHDT and FYEKMQ (reference sequence).

The CDR3 DNA reads as TGTGCCAGCAGCGGGACGGGGGAGCTCACTGAAGCTTTCTTT. It specifies CASSGTGELTEAFF. The gene calls are TRBV11-2 and TRBJ1-1; a weak D match, TRBD1 (5 bases). CDR3 length: 14 residues. Germline V gene lookup returns CDR1 SGHAT and CDR2 FQNNGV. Deletions cut 5 bases from V and 4 bases from J, with 14 bases between.

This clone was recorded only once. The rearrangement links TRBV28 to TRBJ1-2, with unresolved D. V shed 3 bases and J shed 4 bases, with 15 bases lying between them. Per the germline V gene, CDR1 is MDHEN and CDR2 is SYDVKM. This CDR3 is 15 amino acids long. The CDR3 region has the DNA TGTGCCAGCAGTTTGTTGGGAGCCGCGTCCTATGGCTACACCTTC. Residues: CASSLLGAASYGYTF.